The 26 T cell receptor beta chains reported below all come from one sample, sequenced in a study of CD8 T cells in Susac syndrome. With random hexamers, roughly 0.45 to 1 ug RNA was reverse transcribed. A single record per CDR3 protein comes from TCRdb applying MiXCR to the immunoSEQ multiplex PCR reads. The data show about 140,000 distinct CDR3 sequences, around 96% seen once. Sequencing input: CD4+ T cells from PBMCs. The origin of the receptors is a human donor with multiple sclerosis.

The rearrangement joins TRBV28 to TRBJ1-2; 7 bases match TRBD1. The CDR3 extends over 13 amino acids. J lost 5 bases, V lost 7 bases, and 7 bases had no gene match. From germline, CDR1 is MDHEN and CDR2 SYDVKM. This CDR3 reads CASTLTGAYGYTF. In nucleotides, the CDR3 is TGTGCCAGCACCCTAACAGGGGCATATGGCTACACCTTC.

This clonotype appeared a few times. The chain recombines TRBV6-6 with TRBJ2-1; D not resolved. CDR1 and CDR2 (germline): MNHNY, SVGAGI (reference sequence). There are 11 residues in the CDR3. V was shortened by 6 bases and J by 8 bases, with 8 bases between the two germline ends. The CDR3 reads CASSPIHEQFF. The CDR3 DNA reads TGTGCCAGCAGCCCCATCCATGAGCAGTTCTTC.

The chain combines TRBV20-1 with TRBJ1-1; D gene unclear. V was trimmed by 5 bases and J by 7 bases, leaving 8 bases between them. The CDR3 totals 10 residues. The germline V gene has CDR1 DFQATT and CDR2 SNEGSKA (reference sequence). DNA for the CDR3: TGCAGTGCTTCACCGAATGAAGCTTTCTTT. The encoded protein is CSASPNEAFF.

This clonotype was recorded a few times. CDR3 sequence: CASSQDWAGRYNEQFF. CDR3 in DNA: TGCGCCAGCAGCCAAGATTGGGCCGGGAGGTACAATGAGCAGTTCTTC. The chain couples TRBV4-1 to TRBJ2-1; 7 positions agree with TRBD2. The germline V gene has CDR1 MGHRA and CDR2 YSYEKL. The CDR3 is 16 residues long. Trimming removed 0 bases from V and 4 bases from J; junction bases left unmatched: 6.

The chain links TRBV19 to TRBJ1-5; D perhaps matches TRBD1 (5 bases). V lost 4 bases and J lost 2, with 12 bases in between. Germline CDR1 reads LNHDA; CDR2 reads SQIVND (reference sequence). There are 15 residues in the CDR3. CDR3 nucleotide sequence: TGTGCCAGTAGTACGGGGGTCGGGGGCAATCAGCCCCAGCATTTT. It is translated as CASSTGVGGNQPQHF.

This chain links TRBV5-1 with TRBJ2-5; D tentatively reads TRBD1 or TRBD2 (5 bases each). Germline CDR1 SGHRS, CDR2 YFSETQ. The CDR3 has 15 residues. Trimming cost V 5 bases and J 1 base, with 15 bases left between them. The CDR3 reads CASRRDQRFQETQYF. In nucleotides, the CDR3 is TGCGCCAGCAGAAGGGACCAGAGGTTCCAAGAGACCCAGTACTTC. The variable domain in full, with the rest retrieved from reference TRBV5-1 and TRBJ2-5, is KAGVTQTPRYLIKTRGQQVTLSCSPISGHRSVSWYQQTPGQGLQFLFEYFSETQRNKGNFPGRFSGRQFSNSRSEMNVSTLELGDSALYLCASRRDQRFQETQYFGPGTRLLVL.

This chain joins TRBV9 and TRBJ2-1; D is unclear. Germline CDR1 is SGDLS and CDR2 is YYNGEE. With 0 bases removed from V and 0 bases from J, the gap between germline ends came to 7 bases. The CDR3 has 15 residues. CDR3: CASSVGQDSYNEQFF. The CDR3 DNA reads TGTGCCAGCAGCGTAGGGCAGGACTCCTACAATGAGCAGTTCTTC.

The chain employs TRBV9 and TRBJ2-3; 7 bases map to TRBD1. The junction had 8 bases not matched to a gene; V was cut back by 0 bases and J by 4 bases. CDR1 and CDR2 (germline): SGDLS, YYNGEE. This CDR3 spans 16 amino acids. This CDR3 reads CASSVGQGSWPDTQYF. CDR3 bases: TGTGCCAGCAGCGTAGGACAGGGATCGTGGCCAGATACGCAGTATTTT.

The chain links TRBV12-3 or TRBV12-4 to TRBJ2-7; D is undetermined. V shed 6 bases and J shed 0 bases, with 18 bases lying between them. This CDR3 spans 16 amino acids. CDR3 nucleotides: TGTGCCAGCAGCAGCCGAACCAGGACGGGCTCCTACGAGCAGTACTTC. Translating gives CASSSRTRTGSYEQYF.

The chain recombines TRBV12-3 or TRBV12-4 with TRBJ2-2, with 8 bases lining up with TRBD1. The CDR3 has 15 residues. The V gene end was trimmed by 7 bases and the J gene end by 4 bases; junction bases not matched to a gene: 8. The CDR3 protein is CASKNWTGLTGELFF. The CDR3, as DNA: TGTGCCAGCAAGAATTGGACAGGGCTCACCGGGGAGCTGTTTTTT.

Written as DNA, the CDR3 is TGTGCCAGCACCAGACAGGGGCTAGGGGAGCAGTACTTC. Translating gives CASTRQGLGEQYF. The rearrangement uses TRBV6-5 and TRBJ2-7; 8 positions agree with TRBD1. V dropped 7 bases and J dropped 7; count of bases not matched to a gene: 9. The CDR3 runs 13 residues. Looked up from germline, CDR1 is MNHEY and CDR2 is SVGAGI.

The V gene is TRBV15, the J gene TRBJ2-1, with D uncertain. CDR3 length: 16 residues. Germline V gene data show CDR1 as LNHNV and CDR2 as YYDKDF (reference sequence). The germline V and J ends were trimmed by 3 bases and 0 bases, with 12 bases remaining between them. This chain's CDR3 is CATSSPGRSSYNEQFF. The CDR3 DNA sequence: TGTGCCACCAGCAGCCCTGGCAGGAGCTCCTACAATGAGCAGTTCTTC.

This chain connects TRBV20-1 to TRBJ2-3, with TRBD2 matching 8 bases. Germline loops: CDR1 DFQATT, CDR2 SNEGSKA (reference sequence). The length of the CDR3 is 15 residues. V lost 6 bases, J lost 4 bases, and 12 bases stayed unmatched. The CDR3 DNA reads as TGCAGTGCGCGAGCGGGACTAGTTTTCTCAGATACGCAGTATTTT. Protein product: CSARAGLVFSDTQYF.

The chain couples TRBV29-1 to TRBJ2-2; 9 nucleotides match TRBD1. Germline CDR1 SQVTM, CDR2 ANQGSEA. J lost 4 bases, V lost 4 bases, and 7 bases had no gene match. The CDR3 contains 15 residues. CDR3 sequence reads: CSVAWDRVGTGELFF. In nucleotides, the CDR3 is TGCAGCGTTGCCTGGGACAGGGTTGGCACCGGGGAGCTGTTTTTT.

V gene TRBV29-1 combines with J gene TRBJ2-3, with D unclear. V was shortened by 5 bases and J by 5 bases, with 11 bases between the two germline ends. CDR1 and CDR2 (germline): SQVTM, ANQGSEA. The CDR3 runs 12 residues. The CDR3 region is CSVLVVGDTQYF. The CDR3 region has the DNA TGCAGCGTTCTGGTTGTTGGAGATACGCAGTATTTT.

V is TRBV14 and J is TRBJ2-1, with 10 bases matching TRBD2. CDR1 SGHDN and CDR2 FVKESK come from the germline V gene. The V segment lost 0 bases and the J segment 3 bases; nucleotides outside the gene matches: 8. This CDR3 comprises 18 residues. CDR3 in amino acids: CASSQDRLAGVGYNEQFF. In nucleotides, the CDR3 is TGTGCCAGCAGCCAAGATCGGCTAGCGGGAGTCGGCTACAATGAGCAGTTCTTC.

For the CDR3, the DNA is TGTGCCAGCAGCCAACAAATGAGGCTAGCGGGAATTAATGAGCAGTTCTTC. It translates to CASSQQMRLAGINEQFF. V is TRBV3-1 and J is TRBJ2-1, with TRBD2 matching 9 bases. The CDR3 length is 17 residues. Germline assignment: CDR1 LGHDT and CDR2 YNNKEL (reference sequence). J gave up 7 bases and V 2 bases, and 12 bases lay outside the gene matches.

The chain employs TRBV4-1 and TRBJ2-7, with D uncertain. V gave up 2 bases and J gave up 7 bases, with 18 bases separating them. The germline gives CDR1 MGHRA, CDR2 YSYEKL. This CDR3 has 15 amino acids. The CDR3 is CASSQFSTLEWEQYF. For the CDR3, the DNA is TGCGCCAGCAGCCAATTTTCCACACTTGAGTGGGAGCAGTACTTC.

The chain employs TRBV7-9 and TRBJ2-5, with D possibly TRBD2 on 5 matching bases. CDR3 length: 14 amino acids. The ends were cut back, 5 bases at V and 4 bases at J, with 14 bases in the middle. The germline CDR1 and CDR2 sequences are SEHNR and FQNEAQ (reference sequence). DNA of the CDR3: TGTGCCAGCAGCACTCCCAGTGGAGGAGAGACCCAGTACTTC. This codes for CASSTPSGGETQYF.

V is TRBV5-4 and J is TRBJ2-5; D is unresolved. This CDR3 is built from 13 residues. V was shortened by 3 bases and J by 2 bases, with 8 bases between the two germline ends. Germline CDR1 reads SGHNT; CDR2 reads YYREEE (reference sequence). The CDR3: CASSSGSQETQYF. The CDR3 bases are TGTGCCAGCAGCTCCGGGTCACAAGAGACCCAGTACTTC.

The gene calls are TRBV6-2 or TRBV6-3 and TRBJ2-5, with D perhaps assigned TRBD1 or TRBD2 (5 bases each). Germline loops: CDR1 MNHEY, CDR2 SVGEGT. CDR3 size: 13 residues. The ends were cut back, 2 bases at V and 5 bases at J, with 9 bases in the middle. The CDR3 DNA reads as TGTGCCAGCAGTTACGGGGGAAGTGAGACCCAGTACTTC. As protein: CASSYGGSETQYF.

This clonotype appeared once. J is TRBJ1-1 and V is TRBV28, with D unresolved. CDR1 and CDR2 (germline): MDHEN, SYDVKM. Trimming removed 6 bases at V and 1 base at J, with 12 bases between. The CDR3 is made up of 14 amino acids. The CDR3 DNA reads as TGTGCCAGCAGCCAAGTCGGGCGGAACACTGAAGCTTTCTTT. It is translated as CASSQVGRNTEAFF.

In this sample, this clonotype turned up once. This chain joins TRBV28 and TRBJ2-2, with TRBD1 identical over 7 bases. CDR3 size: 15 residues. With 1 base clipped from V and 4 bases from J, the junction kept 3 bases outside the gene matches. Per the germline V gene, CDR1 is MDHEN and CDR2 is SYDVKM. The CDR3 sequence is CASSLSTGFTGELFF. In nucleotides, the CDR3 is TGTGCCAGCAGTTTATCGACAGGGTTCACCGGGGAGCTGTTTTTT.

The chain combines TRBV20-1 with TRBJ2-7, with 7 bases aligning to TRBD2. With V trimmed by 7 bases and J by 2 bases, 5 bases remained unmatched. The CDR3 loop spans 12 amino acids. CDR1 and CDR2 from the germline V gene are DFQATT and SNEGSKA (reference sequence). CDR3 in amino acids: CSVAGAAYEQYF. In DNA, the CDR3 is TGCAGTGTTGCGGGAGCTGCCTACGAGCAGTACTTC.

This chain joins TRBV20-1 and TRBJ2-7; weak D call: TRBD1 (7 bases). The length of the CDR3 is 13 residues. The V and J ends lost 2 bases and 4 bases respectively, with 12 bases between them. Germline CDR1 reads DFQATT; CDR2 reads SNEGSKA (reference sequence). The chain's CDR3 is CSARKTGTYEQYF. The CDR3 DNA reads as TGCAGTGCTAGAAAGACAGGGACTTACGAGCAGTACTTC.

This chain uses TRBV25-1 with TRBJ1-2, with 7 bases identical to TRBD1. The J segment lost 4 bases and the V segment lost 4 bases, leaving 0 bases of the junction unmatched. Germline values: CDR1 MGHDK, CDR2 SYGVNS. This CDR3 is built from 12 residues. CDR3 loop: CASSGTGYGYTF. CDR3 DNA: TGTGCCAGCAGTGGGACAGGCTATGGCTACACCTTC.